A selection of T cell receptor beta chains follows, all from one sample in a study of T cell responses to AZD1222 COVID-19 vaccine. This table comes from immunoSEQ multiplex PCR, and its TCRdb copy is limited to in-frame clones, with some not included. This table has 95,000 to 100,000 clones, approximately 90% appearing once. Sequenced here: peripheral blood, sampled on day 0 of AZD1222 vaccination. These receptors all stem from an adult in good health. The CDR3 runs from the conserved cysteine through the conserved F or W. D genes are given only for firm matches. Rows may omit the clone size; those that give it use once, few, many or a size class.

clone size	V gene	J gene	D gene	CDR3 DNA	CDR3 protein
-	TRBV18	TRBJ1-1	-	TGTGCCAGCTTACCGCGGGGTATGGGCACTGAAGCTTTCTTT	CASLPRGMGTEAFF
-	TRBV10-3	TRBJ2-2	TRBD2	TGTGCCATCAGAGGGCTAGCGGGGGGCCCGAACACCGGGGAGCTGTTTTTT	CAIRGLAGGPNTGELFF
-	TRBV19	TRBJ1-2	-	TGTGCCAGTACCCAGCGGGACTATGGCTACACCTTC	CASTQRDYGYTF
few	TRBV13	TRBJ2-5	TRBD1	TGTGCCAGCAGCCGGCGACAGGGAAAGAAGACCCAGTACTTC	CASSRRQGKKTQYF
-	TRBV7-2	TRBJ1-2	-	TGTGCCAGCAGCGCCCCCGGAGGGGCGGGTAGCTACACCTTC	CASSAPGGAGSYTF
-	TRBV7-9	TRBJ1-4	-	TGTGCCAGCAGCTTACGCGGTGGGAGAGGGGAAAAACTGTTTTTT	CASSLRGGRGEKLFF
-	TRBV2	TRBJ1-5	-	TGTGCCAGCAGTGGAATCCAGGGGATCCAGCCCCAGCATTTT	CASSGIQGIQPQHF
once	TRBV4-1	TRBJ1-1	TRBD1	TGCGCCAGCAGCCTTAAGGGGACAGGGCACACTGAAGCTTTCTTT	CASSLKGTGHTEAFF
-	TRBV5-1	TRBJ2-7	TRBD1	TGCGCCAGCAGAGCCCCCAGGGACAGCTCCTACGAGCAGTACTTC	CASRAPRDSSYEQYF
few	TRBV20-1	TRBJ2-3	TRBD2	TGCAGTGCTAGTGATGTCCTTGCGGGGGGGCGATGGGGCACAGATACGCAGTATTTT	CSASDVLAGGRWGTDTQYF
few	TRBV5-6	TRBJ1-2	-	TGTGCCAGCAGCTGGACCACTTCTGGCAACTATGGCTACACCTTC	CASSWTTSGNYGYTF
-	TRBV2	TRBJ1-2	-	TGTGCCAGCAGCGGAGTACGGTATGGCTACACCTTC	CASSGVRYGYTF
-	TRBV5-4	TRBJ2-2	-	TGTGCCAGCAGCTTGGAGGGGGACACCGGGGAGCTGTTTTTT	CASSLEGDTGELFF
few	TRBV12-3/TRBV12-4	TRBJ1-1	-	TGTGCCAGCAGTTTATACACTGAAGCTTTCTTT	CASSLYTEAFF
-	TRBV6-1	TRBJ1-6	TRBD1	TGTGCCAGCAGTGAAGACAGGGGGAGAAATTCACCCCTCCACTTT	CASSEDRGRNSPLHF
-	TRBV5-6	TRBJ1-2	-	TGTGCCAGCAGCCCGAAACCCACCACCGCGACAGGATACTTC	CASSPKPTTATGYF
-	TRBV27	TRBJ2-1	-	TGTGCCAGCAGTTTAGGTCCACTCGGCCGCAATGAGCAGTTCTTC	CASSLGPLGRNEQFF
-	TRBV29-1	TRBJ1-5	TRBD1	TGCAGCGTTGCAGGGGGGGCCAATCAGCCCCAGCATTTT	CSVAGGANQPQHF
-	TRBV3-1/TRBV3-2	TRBJ1-1	-	TGTGCCAGCAGCTTGAGGGTGAACACTGAAGCTTTCTTT	CASSLRVNTEAFF
-	TRBV25-1	TRBJ1-2	-	TGTGCCAGCAGTGACCCTTCAGGGCTGTCTAACTATGGCTACACCTTC	CASSDPSGLSNYGYTF
-	TRBV2	TRBJ1-6	TRBD1	TGTGCCAGCAGCGCAGGACAGGGTGGGGGTTCACCCCTCCACTTT	CASSAGQGGGSPLHF
-	TRBV10-3	TRBJ2-7	TRBD2	TGTGCCATCAGTGAGCAACTAGCGGGGAATGCCTACGAGCAGTACTTC	CAISEQLAGNAYEQYF
-	TRBV5-1	TRBJ1-2	-	TGCGCCAGCAGCTTCGCAGAGGCGTATGGCTACACCTTC	CASSFAEAYGYTF
-	TRBV30	TRBJ1-1	-	TGTGCCTGGAGTGTAGGTGGATCCGCCGAAGCTTTCTTT	CAWSVGGSAEAFF
-	TRBV3-1/TRBV3-2	TRBJ1-3	-	TGTGCCAGCAGCCAAGAGATGAACTCTGGAAACACCATATATTTT	CASSQEMNSGNTIYF
once	TRBV18	TRBJ1-1	-	TGTGCCAGCTCACCCATCCGGGACCTTAACACTGAAGCTTTCTTT	CASSPIRDLNTEAFF
-	TRBV7-9	TRBJ1-4	-	TGTGCCAGCAGCTTGAACGGTCGAGCAACTAATGAAAAACTGTTTTTT	CASSLNGRATNEKLFF
-	TRBV6-5	TRBJ1-6	-	TGTGCCAGCAGTTACTCTATCCGTTCACCCCTCCACTTT	CASSYSIRSPLHF
-	TRBV5-5	TRBJ1-1	TRBD1	TGTGCCAGCAGCTGGGGACAGGGGTCGAACACTGAAGCTTTCTTT	CASSWGQGSNTEAFF
once	TRBV10-2	TRBJ2-5	-	TGCGCCAGCAGTGAGTCCGGAGGGGGCACGTACGGAGAGACCCAGTACTTC	CASSESGGGTYGETQYF
once	TRBV19	TRBJ1-1	TRBD1	TGTGCCAGTAGTATAAACCGGGACAGGGGGCTGAACACTGAAGCTTTCTTT	CASSINRDRGLNTEAFF
-	TRBV18	TRBJ2-2	-	TGTGCCAGCTCACCATTTACCCGGGATATGGCCGGGGAGCTGTTTTTT	CASSPFTRDMAGELFF
-	TRBV6-5	TRBJ2-7	-	TGTGCCAGTACTACCCAGAGGGACTCCTACGAGCAGTACTTC	CASTTQRDSYEQYF
once	TRBV5-6	TRBJ2-7	-	TGTGCCAGCAGCTTGGTTGCTGTCCCCTACGAGCAGTACTTC	CASSLVAVPYEQYF
-	TRBV5-1	TRBJ2-1	-	TGCGCCAGCAGCTTGGATCAGGGAAGCTTTAATGAGCAGTTCTTC	CASSLDQGSFNEQFF
-	TRBV10-1	TRBJ1-2	-	TGCGCCAGCAGTGAATGTGTCAGTAGGGACTATGGCTACACCTTC	CASSECVSRDYGYTF
-	TRBV2	TRBJ1-2	-	TGTGCCAGCAGTGTCACGCAGAGTACTAACTATGGCTACACCTTC	CASSVTQSTNYGYTF
once	TRBV13	TRBJ1-2	-	TGTGCCAGCCGGTCCAGGGGAACAGGGCCTAACTATGGCTACACCTTC	CASRSRGTGPNYGYTF
-	TRBV5-6	TRBJ2-7	-	TGTGCCAGCAGCTTGATTCCGGGGACGAACCCTAGATGGTCCTACGAGCAGTACTTC	CASSLIPGTNPRWSYEQYF
-	TRBV7-8	TRBJ2-1	TRBD1	TGTGCCAGCAGCTTTAGGACAGGTCGCTCCTACAATGAGCAGTTCTTC	CASSFRTGRSYNEQFF
-	TRBV5-5	TRBJ1-3	-	TGTGCCAGCAGCATCCTACAGGAGTACTCTGGAAACACCATATATTTT	CASSILQEYSGNTIYF
-	TRBV11-2	TRBJ1-1	-	TGTGCCAGCAGCTTAGATTACTTCACTGAAGCTTTCTTT	CASSLDYFTEAFF
once	TRBV5-4	TRBJ2-3	-	TGTGCCAGCAGCTTGCCCATAAGTTCAGATACGCAGTATTTT	CASSLPISSDTQYF
-	TRBV28	TRBJ1-1	-	TGTGCTAAAACAATCACACAAAGACAGAACACTGAAGCTTTCTTT	CAKTITQRQNTEAFF
-	TRBV6-5	TRBJ2-2	-	TGTGCCAGCACTCATATCCCCGGGGAGCTGTTTTTT	CASTHIPGELFF
-	TRBV5-4	TRBJ1-1	-	TGTGCCAGCAGCTTGGATAACGTAGGAGAAGCTTTCTTT	CASSLDNVGEAFF
-	TRBV4-3	TRBJ1-1	-	TGCGCCAGCAGCCAAGATTTCAGTTTGGGAGCTTTCTTT	CASSQDFSLGAFF
few	TRBV30	TRBJ1-2	-	TGTGCCTGGACCACTTCGACGGACGGGAAAGGCTACACCTTC	CAWTTSTDGKGYTF
-	TRBV10-3	TRBJ1-6	-	TGTGCCATCAGTGAATTGGAAGGGGCTGGTAATTCACCCCTCCACTTT	CAISELEGAGNSPLHF
few	TRBV7-9	TRBJ1-1	TRBD1	TGTGCCAGCAGCATTACAGGGGAAGGGACTGAAGCTTTCTTT	CASSITGEGTEAFF
few	TRBV7-2	TRBJ1-6	TRBD1	TGTGCCAGCAGCGGACAGGAGAATTCACCCCTCCACTTT	CASSGQENSPLHF
few	TRBV7-8	TRBJ1-1	-	TGTGCCAGCAGCTCCCGAAGGGGGGGGGCCACTGAAGCTTTCTTT	CASSSRRGGATEAFF
few	TRBV5-6	TRBJ2-3	TRBD2	TGTGCCAGCAGCCCAATAGCGGGGGAGGATACGCAGTATTTT	CASSPIAGEDTQYF
-	TRBV13	TRBJ1-2	-	TGTGCCAGCAGCCTCGCAGGAGCCCTCTATGGCTACACCTTC	CASSLAGALYGYTF
once	TRBV28	TRBJ1-2	-	TGTGCCACAGCTTCGGGATCCACACTCGATCTTTATGGCTACACCTTC	CATASGSTLDLYGYTF
once	TRBV30	TRBJ1-3	-	TGTGCCTGGAATGGGGGGTTCTCTGGAAACACCATATATTTT	CAWNGGFSGNTIYF
-	TRBV6-5	TRBJ1-5	-	TGTGCCAGCAGCGCCGGGACGGTCAATCAGCCCCAGCATTTT	CASSAGTVNQPQHF
-	TRBV5-6	TRBJ1-2	-	TGTGCCAGCAGCTTTCAGGACTATGGCTACACCTTC	CASSFQDYGYTF
-	TRBV7-9	TRBJ2-7	-	TGTGCCAGCAGCTTATTATCTGGGAAGTACGAGCAGTACTTC	CASSLLSGKYEQYF